Included here is one T cell receptor (beta chain) sequence, with context. These data are taken from a study of Ad26.COV2.S vaccination and SARS-CoV-2 variants. Overall study: Dosing was one shot or two shots 56 days apart.

Assay: immunoSEQ multiplex PCR; the TCRdb copy retains only in-frame clones and omits some. Of fewer than 300,000 clones listed, around 87% were seen once; the top ten hold approximately 3.3%. The sample's treatment: approximately 18 received Ad26.COV2.S at low or high dose, single or two shots; roughly five received placebo; per-sample allocation not given. It was on day 63 after the first vaccine or placebo injection that samples were taken. Germline CDR1 is KGHSH and CDR2 is LQKENI. Deletions cut 5 bases from V and 4 bases from J, with 17 bases between. CDR3 length equals 15 residues. The specimen was peripheral blood, collected in a trial of Ad26.COV2.S vaccine versus placebo. The clonotype originates from a person between 18 and 59 years old who received the Ad26.COV2.S COVID-19 vaccine or a placebo. The rearrangement uses TRBV18 and TRBJ1-2, with D unresolved. The CDR3 DNA reads as TGTGCCAGCTCATCCTTCGAGGAGGCTTCCTATGGCTACACCTTC. This encodes CASSSFEEASYGYTF.